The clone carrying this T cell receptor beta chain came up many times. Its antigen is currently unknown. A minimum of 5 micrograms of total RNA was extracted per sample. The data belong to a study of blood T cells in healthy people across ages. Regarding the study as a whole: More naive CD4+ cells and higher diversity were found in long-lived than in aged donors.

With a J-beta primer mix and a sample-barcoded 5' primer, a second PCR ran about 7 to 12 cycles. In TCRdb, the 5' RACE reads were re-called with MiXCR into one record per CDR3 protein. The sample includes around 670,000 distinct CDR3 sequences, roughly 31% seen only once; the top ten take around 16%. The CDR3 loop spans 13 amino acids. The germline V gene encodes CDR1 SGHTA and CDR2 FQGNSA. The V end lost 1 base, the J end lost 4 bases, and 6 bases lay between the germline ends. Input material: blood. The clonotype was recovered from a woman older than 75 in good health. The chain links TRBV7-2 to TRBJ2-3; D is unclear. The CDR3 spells CASSLELSDTQYF. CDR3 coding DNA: TGTGCCAGCAGCTTAGAATTGTCAGATACGCAGTATTTT.